This record looks at one T cell receptor beta chain sequence and its context. Its antigen is unidentified. The PCR made use of 60 Vbeta and 13 Jbeta primers. As processed by the authors: In a later analysis, 70 million to 80 million unique TCR beta chains included roughly 11 million shared by two or more donors. TCRdb's table, derived via immunoSEQ multiplex PCR, lists solely in-frame clones and lacks some. V and J calls and clone size are copied from that table; D and trimming were computed from the DNA. The sample includes 200,000 to 250,000 clones, about 80% of them seen just once. The data originate from a study of cytomegalovirus exposure and HLA in healthy donors. Findings of the study overall: In an earlier analysis, about 90% or about 30%: the productive usage of most TCR beta V segments. The study designated about 160 TCR beta chains cytomegalovirus-associated.

Healthy individuals who donated bone marrow served as the donors. Germline V lookup: CDR1 SGHNT, CDR2 YENEEA. The J segment lost 0 bases and the V segment lost 2 bases, leaving 12 bases of the junction unmatched. The CDR3 length is 18 residues. Sequences were obtained from PBMCs. The receptor's source is a woman aged 40-49 years in good health and CMV-seropositive. The V call is TRBV11-3, the J call TRBJ1-1; 7 bases map to TRBD1. As DNA, the CDR3 is TGTGCCAGCAGCTTACAGAGGGGGCTTTCGATCATGAACACTGAAGCTTTCTTT. This sequence encodes CASSLQRGLSIMNTEAFF.